This T cell receptor beta chain originates from a study of blood T cell repertoires in COVID-19. The repertoire was sequenced with immunoSEQ multiplex PCR; TCRdb's copy has only in-frame clones and lacks some. The sample consists of 250,000 to 300,000 clones, around 90% of them appearing once. Input material: PBMCs or T cells enriched from blood (not recorded which). The TCR sequence derives from a human donor in a cohort exposed to, infected with or recovered from COVID-19 (not recorded which). The donor label of this sample is uncertain.

The CDR3 DNA reads as TGTGCCAGCAGCTTCCAGGGGTCCCTATATGGCTACACCTTC. Encoded protein: CASSFQGSLYGYTF. The chain joins TRBV7-9 to TRBJ1-2, with D maybe TRBD1 (6 bases). Germline V gives CDR1 SEHNR, CDR2 FQNEAQ (reference sequence). The length of the CDR3 is 14 residues. V was cut by 3 bases and J by 5 bases, with 13 bases left in between.